This T cell receptor beta chain was sequenced during a study of regulatory T cells in long-lasting Graves disease. This clonotype occurred a few times. This CDR3 has 14 amino acids. Trimming took off 5 bases at V and 8 bases at J, with 16 bases between the two ends. Germline lookup yields CDR1 MNHEY and CDR2 SMNVEV (reference sequence). Time point meaning: newly diagnosed GD, antithyroid drugs for less than 3 months. Generation of the TCR library employed RNA extracted from PBMCs. Arm-PCR of CDR3 regions and iRepertoire HTBI primers were the basis on which TCR beta libraries were built. TCRdb processed the multiplex PCR reads anew with MiXCR; each CDR3 protein has one entry. The sample has roughly 520,000 distinct CDR3 sequences, around 11% seen once. The sample also formed part of further work on T cells in Graves' hyperthyroidism and ophthalmopathy.

Specimen: peripheral blood mononuclear cells (PBMCs), collected at new diagnosis, from a patient treated with antithyroid drugs. The origin of this receptor is a woman younger than 45 with Graves disease. The chain recombines TRBV27 with TRBJ2-1; D is uncertain. Here the CDR3 DNA reads TGTGCCAGCAGTCTCATAATGGGCAGCGATGAGCAGTTCTTC. This translates into CASSLIMGSDEQFF.